Below, one T cell receptor (beta chain) is given with its context. The data originate from a study of technical replicates of blood from several donors. The CDR3 loop spans 13 amino acids. The J segment lost 4 bases and the V segment lost 6 bases, leaving 5 bases of the junction unmatched. Germline lookup yields CDR1 MGHRA and CDR2 YSYEKL. Repertoires were generated with immunoSEQ multiplex PCR, while TCRdb's copy carries only in-frame clones and drops some. This sample has more than 75,000 clones, with 96% found just once. The V gene is TRBV4-1, the J gene TRBJ1-1; 7 positions match TRBD1. The sample was T cells isolated from PBMCs. The source is a human donor in good health. The CDR3 here is CASRGQSGTEAFF. In DNA, the CDR3 is TGCGCCAGCAGGGGACAGTCGGGCACTGAAGCTTTCTTT.